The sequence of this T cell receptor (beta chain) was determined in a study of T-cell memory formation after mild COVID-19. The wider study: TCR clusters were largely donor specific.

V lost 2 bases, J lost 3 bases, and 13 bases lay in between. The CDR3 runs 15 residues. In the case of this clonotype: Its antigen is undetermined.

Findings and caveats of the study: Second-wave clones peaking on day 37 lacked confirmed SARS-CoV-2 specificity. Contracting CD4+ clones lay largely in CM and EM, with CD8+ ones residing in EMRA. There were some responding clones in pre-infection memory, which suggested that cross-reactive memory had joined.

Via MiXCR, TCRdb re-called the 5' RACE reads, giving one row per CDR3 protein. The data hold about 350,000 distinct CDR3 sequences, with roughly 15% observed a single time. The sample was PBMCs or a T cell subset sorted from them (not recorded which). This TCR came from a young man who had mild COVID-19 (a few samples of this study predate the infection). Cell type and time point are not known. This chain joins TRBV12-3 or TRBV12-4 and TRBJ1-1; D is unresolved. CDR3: CASSLSYQRDTEAFF. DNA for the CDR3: TGTGCCAGCAGTTTATCGTACCAGAGGGACACTGAAGCTTTCTTT.